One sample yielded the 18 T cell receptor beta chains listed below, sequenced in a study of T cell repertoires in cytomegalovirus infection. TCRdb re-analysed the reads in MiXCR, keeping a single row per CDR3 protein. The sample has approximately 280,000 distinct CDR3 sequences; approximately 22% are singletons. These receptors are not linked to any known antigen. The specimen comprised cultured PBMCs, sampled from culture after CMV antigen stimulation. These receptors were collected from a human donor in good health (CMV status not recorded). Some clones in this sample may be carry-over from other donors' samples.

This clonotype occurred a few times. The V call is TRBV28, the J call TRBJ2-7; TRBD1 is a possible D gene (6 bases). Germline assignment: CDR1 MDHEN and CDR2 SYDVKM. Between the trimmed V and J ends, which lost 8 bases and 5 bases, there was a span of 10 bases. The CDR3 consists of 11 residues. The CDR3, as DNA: TGTGCCAGCGCGGACAGCCACGAGCAGTACTTC. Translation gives CASADSHEQYF.

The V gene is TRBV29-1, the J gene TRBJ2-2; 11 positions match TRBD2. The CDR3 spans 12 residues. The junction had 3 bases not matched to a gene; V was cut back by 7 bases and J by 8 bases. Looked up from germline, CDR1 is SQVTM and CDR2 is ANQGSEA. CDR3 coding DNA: TGCAGCGGGGGACTAGCGGCGGGGGAGCTGTTTTTT. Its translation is CSGGLAAGELFF.

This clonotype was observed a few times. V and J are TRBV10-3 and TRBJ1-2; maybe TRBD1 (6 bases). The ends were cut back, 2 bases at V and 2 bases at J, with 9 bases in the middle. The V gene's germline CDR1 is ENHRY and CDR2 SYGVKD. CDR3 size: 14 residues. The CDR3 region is CAISEQGINYGYTF. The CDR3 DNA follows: TGTGCCATCAGTGAGCAGGGGATCAACTATGGCTACACCTTC.

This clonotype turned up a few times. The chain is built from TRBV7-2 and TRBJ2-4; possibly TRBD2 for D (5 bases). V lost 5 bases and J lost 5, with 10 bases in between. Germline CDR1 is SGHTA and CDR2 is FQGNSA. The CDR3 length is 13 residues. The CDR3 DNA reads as TGTGCCAGCAGCCCCAATAGCGAAAACATTCAGTACTTC. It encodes CASSPNSENIQYF.

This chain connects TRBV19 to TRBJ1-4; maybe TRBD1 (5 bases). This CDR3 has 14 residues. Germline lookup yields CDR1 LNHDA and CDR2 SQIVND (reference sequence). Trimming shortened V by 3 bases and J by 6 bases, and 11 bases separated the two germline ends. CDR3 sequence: CASSIRRGDEKLFF. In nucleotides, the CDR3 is TGTGCCAGTAGTATCCGACGGGGGGATGAAAAACTGTTTTTT.

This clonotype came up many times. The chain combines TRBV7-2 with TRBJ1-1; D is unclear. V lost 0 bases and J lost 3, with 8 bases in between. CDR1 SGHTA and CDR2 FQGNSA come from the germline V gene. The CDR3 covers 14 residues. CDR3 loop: CASSLARTDTEAFF. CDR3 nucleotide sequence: TGTGCCAGCAGCTTAGCGCGTACGGACACTGAAGCTTTCTTT.

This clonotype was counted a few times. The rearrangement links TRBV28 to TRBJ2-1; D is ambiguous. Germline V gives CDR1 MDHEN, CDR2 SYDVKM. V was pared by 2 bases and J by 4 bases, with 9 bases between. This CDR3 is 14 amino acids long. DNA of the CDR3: TGTGCCAGCAGTTTAAGTTCCGGGTACAATGAGCAGTTCTTC. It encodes CASSLSSGYNEQFF.

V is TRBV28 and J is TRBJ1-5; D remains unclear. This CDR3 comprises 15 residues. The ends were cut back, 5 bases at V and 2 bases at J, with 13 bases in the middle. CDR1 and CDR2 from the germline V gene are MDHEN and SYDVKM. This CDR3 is CASSIAYLGNQPQHF. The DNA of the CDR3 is TGTGCCAGCAGTATCGCGTATCTCGGCAATCAGCCCCAGCATTTT.

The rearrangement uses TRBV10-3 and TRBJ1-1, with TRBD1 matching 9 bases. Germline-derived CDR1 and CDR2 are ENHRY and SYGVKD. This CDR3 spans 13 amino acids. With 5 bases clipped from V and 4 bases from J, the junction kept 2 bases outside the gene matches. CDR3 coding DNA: TGTGCCATCAGTCCGGACAGGGGCACTGAAGCTTTCTTT. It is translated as CAISPDRGTEAFF.

The CDR3 here is CSVEGDGNTDTQYF. CDR3 DNA: TGCAGCGTTGAAGGGGACGGGAACACAGATACGCAGTATTTT. The V call is TRBV29-1, the J call TRBJ2-3; TRBD1 or TRBD2 may be the D gene (5 bases each). V was trimmed by 1 base and J by 2 bases, leaving 10 bases between them. Germline-derived CDR1 and CDR2 are SQVTM and ANQGSEA. This CDR3 comprises 14 residues.

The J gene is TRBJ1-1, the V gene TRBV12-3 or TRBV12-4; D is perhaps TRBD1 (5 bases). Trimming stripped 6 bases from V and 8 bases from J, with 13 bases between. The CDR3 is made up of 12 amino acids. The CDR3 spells CASSPGGREAFF. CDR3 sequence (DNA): TGTGCCAGCAGCCCGGGGGGGAGGGAAGCTTTCTTT.

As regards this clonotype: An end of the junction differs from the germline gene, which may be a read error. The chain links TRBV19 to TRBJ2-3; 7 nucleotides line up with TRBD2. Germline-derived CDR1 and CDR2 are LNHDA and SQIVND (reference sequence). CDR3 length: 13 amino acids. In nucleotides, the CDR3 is TGTGCCAGTAGCATAGGACTAGCAGATACGCAGTATTTT. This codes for CASSIGLADTQYF.

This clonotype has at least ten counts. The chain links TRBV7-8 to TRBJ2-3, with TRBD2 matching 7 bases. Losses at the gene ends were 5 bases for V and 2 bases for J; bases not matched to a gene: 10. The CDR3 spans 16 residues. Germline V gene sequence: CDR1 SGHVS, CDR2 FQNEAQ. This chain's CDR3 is CASSPQRDRPTDTQYF. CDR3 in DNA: TGTGCCAGCAGCCCCCAGCGGGACCGCCCCACAGATACGCAGTATTTT.

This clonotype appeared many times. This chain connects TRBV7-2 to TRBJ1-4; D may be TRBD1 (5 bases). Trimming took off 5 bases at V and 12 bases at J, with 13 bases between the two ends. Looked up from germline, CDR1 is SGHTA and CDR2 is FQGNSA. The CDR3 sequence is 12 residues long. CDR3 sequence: CASSLHLGELFF. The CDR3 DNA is TGTGCCAGCAGCCTACATTTGGGGGAACTGTTTTTT. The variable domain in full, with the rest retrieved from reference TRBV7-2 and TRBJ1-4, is GAGVSQSPSNKVTEKGKDVELRCDPISGHTALYWYRQSLGQGLEFLIYFQGNSAPDKSGLPSDRFSAERTGGSVSTLTIQRTQQEDSAVYLCASSLHLGELFFGSGTQLSVL.

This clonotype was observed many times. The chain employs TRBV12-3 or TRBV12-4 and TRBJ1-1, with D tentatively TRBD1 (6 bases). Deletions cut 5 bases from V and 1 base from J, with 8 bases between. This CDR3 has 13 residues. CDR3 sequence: CASSVTGNTEAFF. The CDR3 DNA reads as TGTGCCAGCAGTGTGACAGGGAACACTGAAGCTTTCTTT.

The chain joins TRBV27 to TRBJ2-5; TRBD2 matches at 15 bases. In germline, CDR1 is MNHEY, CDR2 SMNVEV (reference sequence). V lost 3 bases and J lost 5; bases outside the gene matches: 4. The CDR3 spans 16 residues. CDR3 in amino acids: CASSFRTSGRAETQYF. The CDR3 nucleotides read TGTGCCAGCAGTTTCAGGACTAGCGGGAGGGCTGAGACCCAGTACTTC.

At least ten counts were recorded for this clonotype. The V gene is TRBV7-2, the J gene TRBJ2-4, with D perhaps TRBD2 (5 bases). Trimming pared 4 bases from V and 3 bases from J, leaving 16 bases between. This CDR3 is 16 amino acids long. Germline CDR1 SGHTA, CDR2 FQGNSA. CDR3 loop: CASSYRVKGDKNIQYF. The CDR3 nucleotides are TGTGCCAGCAGCTACCGGGTGAAGGGAGACAAAAACATTCAGTACTTC.

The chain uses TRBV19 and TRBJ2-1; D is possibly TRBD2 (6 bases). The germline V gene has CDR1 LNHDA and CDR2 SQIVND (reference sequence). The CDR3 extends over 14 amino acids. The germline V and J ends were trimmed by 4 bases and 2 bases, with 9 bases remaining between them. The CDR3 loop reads CASSTAGTYNEQFF. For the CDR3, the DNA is TGTGCCAGTAGTACAGCGGGCACCTACAATGAGCAGTTCTTC.